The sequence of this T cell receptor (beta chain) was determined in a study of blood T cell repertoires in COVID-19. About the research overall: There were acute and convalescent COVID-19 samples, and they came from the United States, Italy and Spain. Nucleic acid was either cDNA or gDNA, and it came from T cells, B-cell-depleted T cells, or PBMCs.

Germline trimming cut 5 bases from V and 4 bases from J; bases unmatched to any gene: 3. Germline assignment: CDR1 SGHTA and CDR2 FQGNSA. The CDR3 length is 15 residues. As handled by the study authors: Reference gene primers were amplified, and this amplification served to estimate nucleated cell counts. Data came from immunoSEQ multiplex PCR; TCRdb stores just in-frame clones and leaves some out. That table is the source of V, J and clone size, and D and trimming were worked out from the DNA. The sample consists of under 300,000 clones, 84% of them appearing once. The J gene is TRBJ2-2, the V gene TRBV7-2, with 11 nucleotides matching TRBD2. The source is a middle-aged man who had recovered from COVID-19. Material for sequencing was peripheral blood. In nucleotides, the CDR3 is TGTGCCAGCAGCCATAGCGGGAGGGGCACCGGGGAGCTGTTTTTT. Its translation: CASSHSGRGTGELFF.